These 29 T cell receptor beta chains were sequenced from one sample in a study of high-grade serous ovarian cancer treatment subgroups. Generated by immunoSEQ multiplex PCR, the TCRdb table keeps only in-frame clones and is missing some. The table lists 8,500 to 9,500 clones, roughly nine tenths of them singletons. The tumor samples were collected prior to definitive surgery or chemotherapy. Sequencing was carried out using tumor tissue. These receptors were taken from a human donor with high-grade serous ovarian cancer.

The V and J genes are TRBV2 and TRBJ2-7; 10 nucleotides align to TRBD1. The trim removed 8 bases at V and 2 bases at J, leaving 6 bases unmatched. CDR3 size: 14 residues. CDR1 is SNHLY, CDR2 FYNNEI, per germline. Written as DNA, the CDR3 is TGTGCCAGCCGACCGGGACAGGGGACCTACGAGCAGTACTTC. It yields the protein CASRPGQGTYEQYF.

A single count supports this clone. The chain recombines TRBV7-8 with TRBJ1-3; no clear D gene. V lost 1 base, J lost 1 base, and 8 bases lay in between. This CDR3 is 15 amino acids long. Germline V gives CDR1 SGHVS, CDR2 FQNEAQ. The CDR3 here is CASSLDPGSGNTIYF. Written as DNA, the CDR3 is TGTGCCAGCAGCTTAGATCCGGGTTCTGGAAACACCATATATTTT.

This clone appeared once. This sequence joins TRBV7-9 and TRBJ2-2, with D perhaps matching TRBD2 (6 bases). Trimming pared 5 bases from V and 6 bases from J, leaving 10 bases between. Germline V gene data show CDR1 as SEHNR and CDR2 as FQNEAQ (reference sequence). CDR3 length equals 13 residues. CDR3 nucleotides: TGTGCCAGCAGCCCCCGGGGGTCCGGGGAGCTGTTTTTT. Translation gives CASSPRGSGELFF.

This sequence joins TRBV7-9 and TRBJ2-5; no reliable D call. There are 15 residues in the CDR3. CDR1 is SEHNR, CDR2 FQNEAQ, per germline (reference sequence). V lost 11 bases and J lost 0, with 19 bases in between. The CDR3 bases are TGTGCCGGCGGAAAGGTAGCCCTGTACCAAGAGACCCAGTACTTC. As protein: CAGGKVALYQETQYF.

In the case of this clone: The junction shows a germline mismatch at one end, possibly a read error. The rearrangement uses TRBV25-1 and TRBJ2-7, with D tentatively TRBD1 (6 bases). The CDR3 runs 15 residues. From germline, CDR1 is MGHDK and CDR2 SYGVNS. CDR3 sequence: CASSGLDRESYDQYF. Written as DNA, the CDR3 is TGTGCCAGCAGTGGCCTGGACAGAGAGTCCTACGATCAGTACTTC.

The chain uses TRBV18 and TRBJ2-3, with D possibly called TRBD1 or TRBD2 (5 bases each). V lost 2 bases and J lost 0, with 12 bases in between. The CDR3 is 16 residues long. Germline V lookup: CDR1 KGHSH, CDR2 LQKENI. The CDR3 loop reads CASSPWNGASTDTQYF. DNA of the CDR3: TGTGCCAGCTCACCATGGAACGGGGCGAGCACAGATACGCAGTATTTT.

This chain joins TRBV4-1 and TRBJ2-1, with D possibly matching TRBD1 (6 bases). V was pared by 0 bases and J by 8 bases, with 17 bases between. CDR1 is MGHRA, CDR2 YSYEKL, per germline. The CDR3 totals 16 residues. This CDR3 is CASSQDSAEGVDEQFF. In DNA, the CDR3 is TGCGCCAGCAGCCAAGATAGCGCTGAGGGGGTGGATGAGCAGTTCTTC.

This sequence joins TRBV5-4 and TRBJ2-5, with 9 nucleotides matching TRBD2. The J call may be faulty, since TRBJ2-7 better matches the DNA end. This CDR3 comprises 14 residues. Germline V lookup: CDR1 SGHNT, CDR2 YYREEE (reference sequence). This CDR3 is CASSSREGGYEQYF. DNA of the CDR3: TGTGCCAGCAGCTCGCGGGAGGGTGGGTACGAGCAGTACTTC.

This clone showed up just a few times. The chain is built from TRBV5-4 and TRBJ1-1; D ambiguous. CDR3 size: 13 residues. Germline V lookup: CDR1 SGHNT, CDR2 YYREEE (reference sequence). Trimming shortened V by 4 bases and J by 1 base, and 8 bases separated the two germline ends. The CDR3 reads CASSPNPNTEAFF. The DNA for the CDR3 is TGTGCCAGCAGCCCCAATCCGAACACTGAAGCTTTCTTT.

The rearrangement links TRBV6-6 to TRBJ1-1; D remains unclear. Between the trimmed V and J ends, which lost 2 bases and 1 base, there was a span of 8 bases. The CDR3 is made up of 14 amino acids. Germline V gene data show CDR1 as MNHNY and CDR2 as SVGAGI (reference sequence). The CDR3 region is CASSYTQTNTEAFF. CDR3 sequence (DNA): TGTGCCAGCAGTTACACACAGACGAACACTGAAGCTTTCTTT.

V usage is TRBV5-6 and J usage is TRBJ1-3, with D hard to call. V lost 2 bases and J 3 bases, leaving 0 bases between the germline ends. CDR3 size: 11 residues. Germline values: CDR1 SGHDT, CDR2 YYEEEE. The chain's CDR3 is CASSFGNTIYF. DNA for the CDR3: TGTGCCAGCAGCTTTGGAAACACCATATATTTT.

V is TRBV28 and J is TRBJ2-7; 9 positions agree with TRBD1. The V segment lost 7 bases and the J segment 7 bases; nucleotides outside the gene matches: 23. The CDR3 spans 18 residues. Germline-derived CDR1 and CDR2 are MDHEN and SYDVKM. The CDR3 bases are TGTGCCAGCACCTTTACCATTGGACAGGGGATCATCCTCGGGGAGCAGTACTTC. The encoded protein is CASTFTIGQGIILGEQYF. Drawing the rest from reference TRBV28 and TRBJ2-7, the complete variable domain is DVKVTQSSRYLVKRTGEKVFLECVQDMDHENMFWYRQDPGLGLRLIYFSYDVKMKEKGDIPEGYSVSREKKERFSLILESASTNQTSMYLCASTFTIGQGIILGEQYFGPGTRLTVT.

The CDR3: CASSDLGQGGYEQYF. Here the CDR3 DNA reads TGTGCCAGCAGTGATTTAGGACAGGGAGGGTACGAGCAGTACTTC. This chain joins TRBV6-4 and TRBJ2-7, with TRBD1 as a possible D gene (8 bases). V was pared by 3 bases and J by 4 bases, with 16 bases between. CDR1 is MRHNA and CDR2 is SNTAGT in the germline V gene. The CDR3 contains 15 residues.

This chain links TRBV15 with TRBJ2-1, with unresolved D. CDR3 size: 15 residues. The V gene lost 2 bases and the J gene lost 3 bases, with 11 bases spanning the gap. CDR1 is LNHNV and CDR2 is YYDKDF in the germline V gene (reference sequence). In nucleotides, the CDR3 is TGTGCCACCAGCAGATCCCCTTCTAGCTACAATGAGCAGTTCTTC. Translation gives CATSRSPSSYNEQFF.

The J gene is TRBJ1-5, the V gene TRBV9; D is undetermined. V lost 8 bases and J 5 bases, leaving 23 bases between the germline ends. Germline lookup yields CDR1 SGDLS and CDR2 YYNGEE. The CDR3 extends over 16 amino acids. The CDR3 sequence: CARPNQGRNSYQPQHF. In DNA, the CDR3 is TGTGCCAGACCTAATCAAGGACGGAACTCATATCAGCCCCAGCATTTT.

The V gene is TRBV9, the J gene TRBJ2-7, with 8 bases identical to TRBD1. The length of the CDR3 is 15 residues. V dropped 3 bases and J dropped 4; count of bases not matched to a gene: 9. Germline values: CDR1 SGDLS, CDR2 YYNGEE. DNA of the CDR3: TGTGCCAGCAGCGAGATGGAGACAGGGGAATACGAGCAGTACTTC. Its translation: CASSEMETGEYEQYF.

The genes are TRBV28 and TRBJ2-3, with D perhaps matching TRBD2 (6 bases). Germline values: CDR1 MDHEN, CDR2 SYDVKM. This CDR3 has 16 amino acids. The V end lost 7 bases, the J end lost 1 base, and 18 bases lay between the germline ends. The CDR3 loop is CASTPSRGGGTDTQYF. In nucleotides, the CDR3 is TGTGCCAGCACCCCCTCTAGGGGCGGGGGCACAGATACGCAGTATTTT. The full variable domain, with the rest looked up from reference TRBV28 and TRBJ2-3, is DVKVTQSSRYLVKRTGEKVFLECVQDMDHENMFWYRQDPGLGLRLIYFSYDVKMKEKGDIPEGYSVSREKKERFSLILESASTNQTSMYLCASTPSRGGGTDTQYFGPGTRLTVL.

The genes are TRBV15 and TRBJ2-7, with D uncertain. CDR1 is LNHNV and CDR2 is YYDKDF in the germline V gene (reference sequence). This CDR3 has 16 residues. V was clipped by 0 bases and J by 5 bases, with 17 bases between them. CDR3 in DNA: TGTGCCACCAGCAGAGAAGGCTTAGCTTCCTACGACGAGCAGTACTTC. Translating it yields CATSREGLASYDEQYF.

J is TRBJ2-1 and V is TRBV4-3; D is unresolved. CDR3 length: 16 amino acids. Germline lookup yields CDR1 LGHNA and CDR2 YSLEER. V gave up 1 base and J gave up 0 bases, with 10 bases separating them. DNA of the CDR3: TGCGCCAGCAGCCAAGTGTTGGGGAACTCCTACAATGAGCAGTTCTTC. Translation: CASSQVLGNSYNEQFF.

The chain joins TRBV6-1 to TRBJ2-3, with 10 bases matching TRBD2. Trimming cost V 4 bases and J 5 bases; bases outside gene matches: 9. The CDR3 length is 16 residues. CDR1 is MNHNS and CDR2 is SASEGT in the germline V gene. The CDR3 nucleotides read TGTGCCAGCAGTGGAGCGGGGGGGCTTCACCAAGATACGCAGTATTTT. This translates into CASSGAGGLHQDTQYF.

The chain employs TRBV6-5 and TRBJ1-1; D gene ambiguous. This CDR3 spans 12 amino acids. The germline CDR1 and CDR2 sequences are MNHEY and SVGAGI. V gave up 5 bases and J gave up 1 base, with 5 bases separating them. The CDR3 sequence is CASSERNTEAFF. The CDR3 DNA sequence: TGTGCCAGCAGTGAAAGGAACACTGAAGCTTTCTTT.

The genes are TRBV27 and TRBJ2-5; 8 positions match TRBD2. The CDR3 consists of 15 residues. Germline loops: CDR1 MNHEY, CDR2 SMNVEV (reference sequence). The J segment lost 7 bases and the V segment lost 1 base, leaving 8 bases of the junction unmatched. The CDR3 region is CASSLYGEAGGTQYF. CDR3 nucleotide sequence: TGTGCCAGCAGTTTATACGGGGAGGCGGGGGGGACCCAGTACTTC.

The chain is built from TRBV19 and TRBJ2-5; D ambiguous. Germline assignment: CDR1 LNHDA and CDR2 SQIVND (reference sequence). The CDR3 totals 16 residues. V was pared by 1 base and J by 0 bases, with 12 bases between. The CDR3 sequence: CASSIGRSWYQETQYF. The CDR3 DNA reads TGTGCCAGTAGTATAGGGAGATCCTGGTACCAAGAGACCCAGTACTTC. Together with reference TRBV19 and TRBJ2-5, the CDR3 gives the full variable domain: DGGITQSPKYLFRKEGQNVTLSCEQNLNHDAMYWYRQDPGQGLRLIYYSQIVNDFQKGDIAEGYSVSREKKESFPLTVTSAQKNPTAFYLCASSIGRSWYQETQYFGPGTRLLVL.

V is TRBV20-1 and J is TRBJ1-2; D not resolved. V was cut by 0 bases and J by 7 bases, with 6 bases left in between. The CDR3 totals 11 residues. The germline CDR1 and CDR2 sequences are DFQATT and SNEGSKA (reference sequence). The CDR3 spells CSARDTVGYTF. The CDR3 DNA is TGCAGTGCTAGAGATACAGTTGGCTACACCTTC.

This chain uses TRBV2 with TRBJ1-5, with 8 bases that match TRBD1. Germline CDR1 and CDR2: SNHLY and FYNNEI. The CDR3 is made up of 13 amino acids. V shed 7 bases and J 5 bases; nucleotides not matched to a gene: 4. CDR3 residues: CASTADRDQPQHF. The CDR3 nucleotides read TGTGCCAGCACCGCGGACAGGGATCAGCCCCAGCATTTT.

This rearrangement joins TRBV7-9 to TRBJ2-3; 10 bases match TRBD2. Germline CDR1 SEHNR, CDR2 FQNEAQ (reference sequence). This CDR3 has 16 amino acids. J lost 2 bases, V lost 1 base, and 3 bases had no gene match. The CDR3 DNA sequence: TGTGCCAGCAGCTTAGTTAGCGGGGGGTTCACAGATACGCAGTATTTT. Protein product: CASSLVSGGFTDTQYF.

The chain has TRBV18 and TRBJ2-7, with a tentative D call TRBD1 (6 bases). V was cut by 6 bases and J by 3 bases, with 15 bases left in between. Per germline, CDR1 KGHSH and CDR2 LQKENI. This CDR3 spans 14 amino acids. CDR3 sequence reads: CASSPRGGNYEQYF. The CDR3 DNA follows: TGTGCCAGCTCTCCCAGGGGTGGGAACTACGAGCAGTACTTC.

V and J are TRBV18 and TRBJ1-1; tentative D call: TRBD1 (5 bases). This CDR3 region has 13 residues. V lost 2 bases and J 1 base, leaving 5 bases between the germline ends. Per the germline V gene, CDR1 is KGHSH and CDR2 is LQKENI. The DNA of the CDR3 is TGTGCCAGCTCACCAGGACAGAACACTGAAGCTTTCTTT. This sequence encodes CASSPGQNTEAFF.

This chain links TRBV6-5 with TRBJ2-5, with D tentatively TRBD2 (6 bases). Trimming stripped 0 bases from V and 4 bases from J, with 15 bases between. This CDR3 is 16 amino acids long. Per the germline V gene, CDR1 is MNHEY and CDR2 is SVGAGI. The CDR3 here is CASSYSPAGSGETQYF. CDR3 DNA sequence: TGTGCCAGCAGTTACTCGCCGGCGGGGTCCGGAGAGACCCAGTACTTC.